Listed below are T cell receptor beta chains from one sample, sequenced in a study of CD8 T cells in ankylosing spondylitis. TCRdb fed the 5' RACE reads into MiXCR, producing one record per CDR3 protein. Among around 770,000 distinct CDR3 sequences, approximately 12% were seen once, and the ten largest hold less than 0.65%. The sequenced sample consisted of blood, either unsorted or a sorted T cell fraction (not recorded which). Every receptor here comes from a male donor with ankylosing spondylitis. CDR3s include the opening cysteine and the closing phenylalanine or tryptophan. The D gene is left open where the match is weak. A clone size is listed for some rows: how often the clone was seen (once, few, many), or a class if it is expanded.

cdr3_length clone_size j_call d_call v_call cdr3_aa cdr3_nt
15 few TRBJ2-3 TRBD2 TRBV5-1 CASSKGLADTDTQYF TGCGCCAGCAGCAAAGGACTAGCGGACACAGATACGCAGTATTTT
17 - TRBJ2-4 - TRBV6-5 CASSYSASLLAKNIQYF TGTGCCAGCAGTTACTCCGCGAGCCTACTAGCCAAAAACATTCAGTACTTC
17 many TRBJ1-3 TRBD1 TRBV10-3 CAIKPTKTDRAGNTIYF TGTGCCATTAAACCGACTAAAACGGACAGGGCTGGAAACACCATATATTTT
12 - TRBJ1-2 - TRBV29-1 CSVVGSNYGYTF TGCAGCGTTGTGGGAAGTAACTATGGCTACACCTTC
15 - TRBJ2-3 - TRBV20-1 CSARPSYTPKDTQYF TGCAGTGCTAGACCTTCGTATACGCCCAAAGATACGCAGTATTTT
15 - TRBJ1-4 - TRBV5-1 CASSLGPTQNEKLFF TGCGCCAGCAGCTTGGGCCCGACCCAAAATGAAAAACTGTTTTTT
13 many TRBJ2-7 - TRBV7-2 CASSVGISYEQYF TGTGCCAGCAGCGTCGGGATTTCCTACGAGCAGTACTTC
12 - TRBJ2-7 - TRBV20-1 CSAGTQPYEQYF TGCAGTGCCGGGACACAGCCCTACGAGCAGTACTTC
14 - TRBJ1-5 TRBD1 TRBV5-5 CASSRDREGQPQHF TGTGCCAGCAGCCGGGACAGGGAGGGTCAGCCCCAGCATTTT
12 few TRBJ1-1 - TRBV20-1 CSAAWMNTEAFF TGCAGTGCCGCGTGGATGAACACTGAAGCTTTCTTT
14 few TRBJ1-2 - TRBV5-1 CASKRTVDYYGYTF TGCGCCAGCAAGAGGACAGTCGACTACTATGGCTACACCTTC
15 - TRBJ2-3 TRBD2 TRBV10-2 CASSSRAGGIDTQYF TGCGCCAGCAGTTCCCGAGCGGGAGGGATTGATACGCAGTATTTT
17 few TRBJ2-2 TRBD1 TRBV28 CASSLLPHTGALGELFF TGTGCCAGCAGTTTGCTACCACACACAGGGGCGCTTGGGGAGCTGTTTTTT
12 few TRBJ2-7 - TRBV11-2 CASSWPTYEQYF TGTGCCAGCAGCTGGCCTACCTACGAGCAGTACTTC
15 few TRBJ2-1 TRBD2 TRBV7-2 CASSLRRGANNEQFF TGTGCCAGCAGCCTAAGGCGGGGGGCGAACAATGAGCAGTTCTTC
13 - TRBJ2-1 - TRBV7-2 CASSLNRNNEQFF TGTGCCAGCAGCTTAAACAGAAACAATGAGCAGTTCTTC
15 - TRBJ1-6 TRBD1 TRBV6-1 CASTRTGGVGSPLHF TGTGCCAGCACCCGGACAGGGGGCGTTGGATCACCCCTCCACTTT
12 - TRBJ2-7 - TRBV6-1 CASSGPSYEQYF TGTGCCAGCAGTGGGCCTTCCTACGAGCAGTACTTC
12 - TRBJ2-1 - TRBV6-1 CASSEAQNEQFF TGTGCCAGCAGTGAAGCCCAGAATGAGCAGTTCTTC
14 few TRBJ2-3 - TRBV12-3/TRBV12-4 CASSFSGAPNTQYF TGTGCCAGCAGTTTCTCGGGGGCCCCGAATACGCAGTATTTT
15 - TRBJ2-3 - TRBV30 CAWSVPRGTTDTQYF TGTGCCTGGAGTGTCCCTCGCGGGACGACAGATACGCAGTATTTT
12 many TRBJ1-1 - TRBV29-1 CSVEVTDFEAFF TGCAGCGTTGAAGTTACAGACTTTGAAGCTTTCTTT